Below are 2 T cell receptor beta chains sequenced from a single sample in a study of T cell repertoires in cytomegalovirus infection. TCRdb ran MiXCR on the reads and lists one entry per CDR3 protein. The repertoire holds approximately 200,000 distinct CDR3 sequences, with about 23% as singletons. Sequenced material: CD8+ T cells from PBMCs. The origin of the receptors is a human donor in good health (CMV status not recorded). Some clones in this sample may be carry-over from other donors' samples.

This clonotype has a handful of counts. The CDR3: CASSQDPGLAGQISTDTQYF. DNA of the CDR3: TGCGCCAGCAGCCAGGACCCGGGACTAGCGGGTCAAATAAGCACAGATACGCAGTATTTT. V is TRBV4-1 and J is TRBJ2-3; 12 nucleotides line up with TRBD2. Trimming removed 3 bases from V and 0 bases from J; junction bases left unmatched: 13. Per the germline V gene, CDR1 is MGHRA and CDR2 is YSYEKL. The CDR3 contains 20 residues.

This clonotype came up a few times. The chain employs TRBV6-1 and TRBJ1-1; D unresolved. The germline gives CDR1 MNHNS, CDR2 SASEGT. The CDR3 covers 10 residues. Trimming stripped 6 bases from V and 10 bases from J, with 9 bases between. The CDR3 region has the DNA TGTGCCAGCAGGGAGTACGGAGCTTTCTTT. Translation: CASREYGAFF.